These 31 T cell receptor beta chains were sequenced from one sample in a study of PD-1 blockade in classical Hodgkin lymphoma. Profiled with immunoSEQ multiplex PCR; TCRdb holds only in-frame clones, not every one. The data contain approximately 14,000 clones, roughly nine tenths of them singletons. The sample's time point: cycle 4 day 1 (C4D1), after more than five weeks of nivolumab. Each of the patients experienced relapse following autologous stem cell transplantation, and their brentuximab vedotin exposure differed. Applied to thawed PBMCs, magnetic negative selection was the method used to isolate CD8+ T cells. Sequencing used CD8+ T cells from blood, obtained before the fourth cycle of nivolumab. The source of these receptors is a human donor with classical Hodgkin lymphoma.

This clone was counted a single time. The CDR3 bases are TGTGCCAGCAGTGAACTTTACGGCGAAGAGACCCAGTACTTC. Amino acids: CASSELYGEETQYF. The chain is built from TRBV25-1 and TRBJ2-5, with D uncertain. Germline CDR1 is MGHDK and CDR2 is SYGVNS. This CDR3 comprises 14 residues. Trimming shortened V by 2 bases and J by 3 bases, and 10 bases separated the two germline ends.

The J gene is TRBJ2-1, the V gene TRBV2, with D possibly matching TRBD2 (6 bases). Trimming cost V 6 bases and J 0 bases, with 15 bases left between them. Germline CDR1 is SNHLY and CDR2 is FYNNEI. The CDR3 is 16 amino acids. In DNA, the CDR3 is TGTGCCAGCAGGAAGCAATTAGCGGCCTCCTACAATGAGCAGTTCTTC. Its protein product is CASRKQLAASYNEQFF.

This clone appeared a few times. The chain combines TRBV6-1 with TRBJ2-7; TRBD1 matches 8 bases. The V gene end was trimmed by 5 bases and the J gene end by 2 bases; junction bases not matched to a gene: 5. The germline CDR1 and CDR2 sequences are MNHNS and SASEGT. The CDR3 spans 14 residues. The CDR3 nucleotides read TGTGCCAGCAGTCCGACAGGGGATACCTACGAGCAGTACTTC. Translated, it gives CASSPTGDTYEQYF.

CDR3 sequence reads: CASSLGLGEQFF. CDR3 sequence (DNA): TGTGCCAGCAGCTTGGGACTAGGTGAGCAGTTCTTC. The chain has TRBV7-9 and TRBJ2-1, with 8 nucleotides matching TRBD2. CDR3 size: 12 residues. Germline trimming cut 3 bases from V and 9 bases from J; bases unmatched to any gene: 1. Germline V gene lookup returns CDR1 SEHNR and CDR2 FQNEAQ (reference sequence).

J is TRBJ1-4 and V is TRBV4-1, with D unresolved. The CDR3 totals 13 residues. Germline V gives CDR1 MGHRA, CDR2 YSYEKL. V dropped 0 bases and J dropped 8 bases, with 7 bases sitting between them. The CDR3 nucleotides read TGCGCCAGCAGCCAAGATCTGGCAGAAAAACTGTTTTTT. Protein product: CASSQDLAEKLFF.

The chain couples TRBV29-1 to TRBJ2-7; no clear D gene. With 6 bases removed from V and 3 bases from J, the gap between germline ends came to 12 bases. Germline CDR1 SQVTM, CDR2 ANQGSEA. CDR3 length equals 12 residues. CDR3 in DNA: TGCAGCGTGGTGGACGGTAGCTACGAGCAGTACTTC. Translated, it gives CSVVDGSYEQYF.

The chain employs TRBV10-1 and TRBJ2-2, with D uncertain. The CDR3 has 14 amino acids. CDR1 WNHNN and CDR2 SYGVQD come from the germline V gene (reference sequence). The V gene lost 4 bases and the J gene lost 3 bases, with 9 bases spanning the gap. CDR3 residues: CASSVNIYTGELFF. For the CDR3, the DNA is TGCGCCAGCAGTGTGAATATCTACACCGGGGAGCTGTTTTTT.

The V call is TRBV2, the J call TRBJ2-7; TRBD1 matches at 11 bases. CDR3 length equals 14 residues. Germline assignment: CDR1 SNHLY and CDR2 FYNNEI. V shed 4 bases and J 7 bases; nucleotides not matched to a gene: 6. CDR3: CASSGTGGAEEQYF. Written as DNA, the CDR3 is TGTGCCAGCAGTGGGACAGGGGGCGCAGAGGAGCAGTACTTC. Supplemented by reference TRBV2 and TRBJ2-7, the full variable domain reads EPEVTQTPSHQVTQMGQEVILRCVPISNHLYFYWYRQILGQKVEFLVSFYNNEISEKSEIFDDQFSVERPDGSNFTLKIRSTKLEDSAMYFCASSGTGGAEEQYFGPGTRLTVT.

CDR3 loop: CASSPGTSGTYEQYF. The CDR3 region has the DNA TGTGCCAGCAGCCCCGGGACTAGCGGGACGTACGAGCAGTACTTC. The rearrangement links TRBV7-6 to TRBJ2-7; TRBD2 agrees at 13 bases. The CDR3 contains 15 residues. With V trimmed by 5 bases and J by 4 bases, 5 bases remained unmatched. CDR1 SGHVS and CDR2 FNYEAQ come from the germline V gene.

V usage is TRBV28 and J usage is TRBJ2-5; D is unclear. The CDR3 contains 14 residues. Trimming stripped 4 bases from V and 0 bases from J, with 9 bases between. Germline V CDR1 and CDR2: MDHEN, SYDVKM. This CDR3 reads CASSSLHNQETQYF. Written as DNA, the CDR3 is TGTGCCAGCAGTTCCCTACACAACCAAGAGACCCAGTACTTC.

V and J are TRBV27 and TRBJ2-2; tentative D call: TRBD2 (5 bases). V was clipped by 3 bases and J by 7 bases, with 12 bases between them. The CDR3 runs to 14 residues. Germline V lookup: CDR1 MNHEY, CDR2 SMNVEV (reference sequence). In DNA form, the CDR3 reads TGTGCCAGCAGTTTTAGCGCCGCGGTCGGGGAGCTGTTTTTT. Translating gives CASSFSAAVGELFF.

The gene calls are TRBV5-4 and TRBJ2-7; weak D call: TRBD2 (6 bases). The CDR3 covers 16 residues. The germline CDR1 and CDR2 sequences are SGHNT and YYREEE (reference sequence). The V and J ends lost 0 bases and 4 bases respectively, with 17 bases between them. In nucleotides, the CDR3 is TGTGCCAGCAGCTTGGGGGCTAGCGCCGATCCTTACGAGCAGTACTTC. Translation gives CASSLGASADPYEQYF.

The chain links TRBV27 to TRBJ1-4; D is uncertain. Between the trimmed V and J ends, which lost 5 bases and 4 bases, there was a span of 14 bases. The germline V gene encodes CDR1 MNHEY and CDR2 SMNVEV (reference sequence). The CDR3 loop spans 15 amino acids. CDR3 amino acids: CASSPTIGVNEKLFF. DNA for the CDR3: TGTGCCAGCAGTCCCACGATAGGTGTTAATGAAAAACTGTTTTTT.

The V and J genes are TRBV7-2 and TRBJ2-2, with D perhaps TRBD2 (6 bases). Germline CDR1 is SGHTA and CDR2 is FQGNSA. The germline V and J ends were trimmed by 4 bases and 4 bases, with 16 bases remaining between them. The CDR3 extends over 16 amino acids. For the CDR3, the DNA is TGTGCCAGCAGCTCATGGGGGGAGTTGGTCACCGGGGAGCTGTTTTTT. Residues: CASSSWGELVTGELFF.

The CDR3 reads CARPSGKGDNEQFF. The CDR3 DNA is TGTGCCAGACCTAGCGGGAAAGGGGACAATGAGCAGTTCTTC. The chain has TRBV21-1 and TRBJ2-1; the DNA was not used to check the table's D call, TRBD2. TRBV21-1 corresponds to a pseudogene. This CDR3 comprises 14 residues.

The CDR3 nucleotides are TGCGCCAGCAGCCACGGGACATCGAACACTGAAGCTTTCTTT. Protein sequence: CASSHGTSNTEAFF. The chain has TRBV4-1 and TRBJ1-1; maybe TRBD1 (6 bases). Per germline, CDR1 MGHRA and CDR2 YSYEKL. Trimming pared 3 bases from V and 1 base from J, leaving 9 bases between. CDR3 length: 14 residues.

The CDR3 nucleotides are TGTGCCAGCAGCCCAAGGTGGGGGTCCCGGGATAGCACAGATACGCAGTATTTT. This gives the protein CASSPRWGSRDSTDTQYF. This chain joins TRBV7-9 and TRBJ2-3; D could derive from TRBD1 or TRBD2 (5 bases each). This CDR3 has 18 residues. V was clipped by 5 bases and J by 0 bases, with 21 bases between them. Germline V CDR1 and CDR2: SEHNR, FQNEAQ (reference sequence).

CDR3 protein: CASSLYGYEQYF. CDR3 sequence (DNA): TGCGCCAGCAGCTTGTACGGCTACGAGCAGTACTTC. This chain connects TRBV5-1 to TRBJ2-7; D remains ambiguous. Germline-derived CDR1 and CDR2 are SGHRS and YFSETQ. This CDR3 has 12 amino acids. V lost 1 base and J lost 3, with 5 bases in between.

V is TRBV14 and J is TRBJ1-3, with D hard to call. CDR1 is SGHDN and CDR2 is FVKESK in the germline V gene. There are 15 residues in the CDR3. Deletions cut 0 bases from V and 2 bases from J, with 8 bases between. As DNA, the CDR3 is TGTGCCAGCAGCCAAGATGTCCAGGCTGGAAACACCATATATTTT. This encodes CASSQDVQAGNTIYF.

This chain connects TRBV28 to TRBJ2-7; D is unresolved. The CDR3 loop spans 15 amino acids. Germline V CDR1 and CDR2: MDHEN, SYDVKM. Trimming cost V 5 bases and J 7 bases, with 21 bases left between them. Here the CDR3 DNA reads TGTGCCAGCAGTCACCTACTTGGGTCCCCCAGGGAGCAGTACTTC. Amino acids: CASSHLLGSPREQYF.

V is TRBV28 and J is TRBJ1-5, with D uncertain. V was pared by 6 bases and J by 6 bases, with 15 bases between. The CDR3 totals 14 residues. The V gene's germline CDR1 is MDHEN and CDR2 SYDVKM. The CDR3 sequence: CASSTLRAVQPQHF. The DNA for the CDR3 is TGTGCCAGCAGCACCCTCAGAGCAGTTCAGCCCCAGCATTTT.

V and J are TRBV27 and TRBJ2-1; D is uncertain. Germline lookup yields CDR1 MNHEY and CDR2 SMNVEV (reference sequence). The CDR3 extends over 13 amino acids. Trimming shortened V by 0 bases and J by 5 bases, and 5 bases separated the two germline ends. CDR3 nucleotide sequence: TGTGCCAGCAGTTTATCTCCGGACAATGAGCAGTTCTTC. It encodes CASSLSPDNEQFF.

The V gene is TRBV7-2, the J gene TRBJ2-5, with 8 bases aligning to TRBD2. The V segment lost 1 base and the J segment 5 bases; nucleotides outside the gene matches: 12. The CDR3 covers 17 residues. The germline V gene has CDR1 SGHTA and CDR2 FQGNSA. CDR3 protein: CASSLDRLGRAWETQYF. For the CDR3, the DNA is TGTGCCAGCAGCTTAGATCGTCTCGGGAGGGCCTGGGAGACCCAGTACTTC.

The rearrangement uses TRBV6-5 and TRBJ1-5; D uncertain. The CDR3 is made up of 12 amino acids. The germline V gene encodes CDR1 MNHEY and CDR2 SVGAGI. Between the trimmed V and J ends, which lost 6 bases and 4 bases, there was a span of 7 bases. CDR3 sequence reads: CASRTTNQPQHF. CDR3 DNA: TGTGCCAGCAGGACCACGAATCAGCCCCAGCATTTT.

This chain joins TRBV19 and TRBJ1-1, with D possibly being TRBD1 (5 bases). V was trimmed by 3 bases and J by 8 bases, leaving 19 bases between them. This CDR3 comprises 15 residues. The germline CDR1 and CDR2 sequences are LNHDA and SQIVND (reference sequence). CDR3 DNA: TGTGCCAGTAGTATCGAGGGAAGTCGGGGCCGAGAAGCTTTCTTT. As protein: CASSIEGSRGREAFF.

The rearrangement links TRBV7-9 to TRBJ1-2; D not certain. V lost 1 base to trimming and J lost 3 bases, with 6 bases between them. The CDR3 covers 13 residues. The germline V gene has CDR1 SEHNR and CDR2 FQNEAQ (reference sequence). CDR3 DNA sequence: TGTGCCAGCAGCTTAGGCGATTACTATGGCTACACCTTC. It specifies CASSLGDYYGYTF.

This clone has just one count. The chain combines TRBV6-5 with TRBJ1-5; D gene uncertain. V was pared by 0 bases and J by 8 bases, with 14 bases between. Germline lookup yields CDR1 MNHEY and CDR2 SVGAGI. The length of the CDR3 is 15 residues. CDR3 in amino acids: CASSYSQYGNEPQHF. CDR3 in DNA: TGTGCCAGCAGTTACTCCCAGTACGGGAATGAGCCCCAGCATTTT.

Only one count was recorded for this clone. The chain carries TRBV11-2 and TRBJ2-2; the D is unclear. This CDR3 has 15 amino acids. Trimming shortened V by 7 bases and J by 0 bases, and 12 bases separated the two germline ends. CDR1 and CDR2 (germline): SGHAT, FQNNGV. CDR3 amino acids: CASKQTDSNTGELFF. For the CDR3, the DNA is TGTGCCAGCAAGCAGACTGATTCGAACACCGGGGAGCTGTTTTTT.

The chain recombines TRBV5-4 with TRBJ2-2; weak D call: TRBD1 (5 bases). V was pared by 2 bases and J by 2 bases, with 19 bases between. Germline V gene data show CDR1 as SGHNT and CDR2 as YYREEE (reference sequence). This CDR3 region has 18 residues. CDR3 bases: TGTGCCAGCAGCTTTCTTCTACCTTATTGGGGCAACACCGGGGAGCTGTTTTTT. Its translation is CASSFLLPYWGNTGELFF.

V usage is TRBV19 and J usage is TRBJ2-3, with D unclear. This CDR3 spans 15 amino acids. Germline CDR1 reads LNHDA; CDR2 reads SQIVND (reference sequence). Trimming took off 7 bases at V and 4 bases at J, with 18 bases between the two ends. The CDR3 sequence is CASIPGPSTPDTQYF. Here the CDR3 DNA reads TGTGCCAGTATTCCGGGCCCCTCGACGCCAGATACGCAGTATTTT.

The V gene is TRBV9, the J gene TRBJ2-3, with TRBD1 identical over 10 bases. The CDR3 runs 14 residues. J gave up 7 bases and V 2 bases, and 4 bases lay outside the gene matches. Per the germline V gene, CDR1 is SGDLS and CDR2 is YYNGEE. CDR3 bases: TGTGCCAGCAGCGTGGGGACAGGGGATAATACGCAGTATTTT. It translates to CASSVGTGDNTQYF.